One and the same sample provided the 10 T cell receptor beta chains below, sequenced in a study of CD8+CD57+ T cells in acquired aplastic anemia. Genomic DNA served as template for TCR beta VDJ and CDR3 profiling. In TCRdb, the reads were re-called with MiXCR into one record per CDR3 protein. Of hundreds of thousands of distinct CDR3 sequences in the sample, approximately 51% were seen once. Only patients with CD8+CD57+ cell expansion on flow cytometry were chosen for sequencing. Material for sequencing was sorted CD4+, CD8+, or CD8+CD57+ T cells (not recorded which) from PBMCs. All receptors come from a human donor with aplastic anemia.

This clonotype was counted at least ten times. The rearrangement links TRBV7-2 to TRBJ1-4; TRBD1 aligns across 9 bases. CDR3 length: 20 residues. Trimming took 2 bases from V and 0 from J; bases not matched to a gene: 13. The germline CDR1 and CDR2 sequences are SGHTA and FQGNSA. The CDR3 protein is CASSLNPLLGTGPTNEKLFF. CDR3 bases: TGTGCCAGCAGCTTAAACCCCCTCCTTGGGACAGGGCCAACTAATGAAAAACTGTTTTTT.

V gene TRBV2 combines with J gene TRBJ2-7; weak D call: TRBD2 (6 bases). V was clipped by 6 bases and J by 3 bases, with 18 bases between them. CDR1 and CDR2 (germline): SNHLY, FYNNEI. The CDR3 loop spans 15 amino acids. CDR3 nucleotides: TGTGCCAGCAGAGAGATGACTAGTACCAACTACGAGCAGTACTTC. Protein product: CASREMTSTNYEQYF.

The V call is TRBV20-1, the J call TRBJ2-3, with 7 bases lining up with TRBD1. Germline lookup yields CDR1 DFQATT and CDR2 SNEGSKA (reference sequence). This CDR3 has 14 amino acids. After removal of 6 bases from V and 0 bases from J, the junction contained 6 bases not matched to a gene. The CDR3 loop is CSALMDRSTDTQYF. CDR3 coding DNA: TGCAGTGCCCTCATGGACAGGAGCACAGATACGCAGTATTTT.

This clonotype was detected only a few times. V and J are TRBV12-3 or TRBV12-4 and TRBJ2-4, with 7 bases matching TRBD1. The CDR3 has 15 residues. Trimming took 5 bases from V and 6 from J; bases not matched to a gene: 10. The CDR3 DNA reads TGTGCCAGCAGTGGGATCCAGGGGGTGACAAACATTCAGTACTTC. This translates into CASSGIQGVTNIQYF.

Points on this clonotype: The CDR3 does not end in the conserved phenylalanine or tryptophan, so this is likely a read error. The J gene is TRBJ2-3, the V gene TRBV19, with D perhaps matching TRBD1 or TRBD2 (7 bases each). Germline CDR1 and CDR2: LNHDA and SQIVND (reference sequence). This CDR3 is 17 amino acids long. DNA for the CDR3: TGTGCCAGTAGCCCGAACTGGGGAGGGGAAAGGACAGGTACGCAGTATATT. It encodes CASSPNWGGERTGTQYI.

Ten or more counts support this clonotype. The chain employs TRBV5-1 and TRBJ1-1, with D possibly being TRBD1 (6 bases). Germline CDR1 reads SGHRS; CDR2 reads YFSETQ. With 4 bases removed from V and 5 bases from J, the gap between germline ends came to 12 bases. The CDR3 totals 13 residues. DNA for the CDR3: TGCGCCAGCAGCCAAAGGACAGATACTGAAGCTTTCTTT. Translating gives CASSQRTDTEAFF.

This clonotype was counted many times. The chain uses TRBV9 and TRBJ1-1; D gene uncertain. Germline V CDR1 and CDR2: SGDLS, YYNGEE. V dropped 4 bases and J dropped 9 bases, with 13 bases sitting between them. CDR3 length equals 12 residues. CDR3 protein: CASSRYSNQAFF. The CDR3 coding sequence is TGTGCCAGCAGCCGGTACAGTAACCAAGCTTTCTTT.

This clonotype was seen repeatedly, ten times or more. The chain recombines TRBV6-1 with TRBJ1-5; 8 bases align to TRBD1. The CDR3 consists of 15 residues. Trimming cost V 7 bases and J 2 bases; bases outside gene matches: 7. Germline assignment: CDR1 MNHNS and CDR2 SASEGT. The CDR3 DNA reads as TGTGCCAGCACTCAGGACAGGGACCGCAATCAGCCCCAGCATTTT. It translates to CASTQDRDRNQPQHF.

This clonotype was detected once. The CDR3 reads CASNFLGADQPQHF. In nucleotides, the CDR3 is TGTGCCAGCAATTTCTTGGGTGCAGATCAGCCCCAGCATTTT. The V call is TRBV12-3 or TRBV12-4, the J call TRBJ1-5, with D hard to call. The V end was cut by 7 bases, the J end by 5 bases, with 15 bases between. The CDR3 length is 14 residues.

The chain uses TRBV20-1 and TRBJ2-1; D is unresolved. This CDR3 comprises 15 residues. Per the germline V gene, CDR1 is DFQATT and CDR2 is SNEGSKA (reference sequence). The ends were cut back, 1 base at V and 0 bases at J, with 10 bases in the middle. This chain's CDR3 is CSARGLESSYNEQFF. For the CDR3, the DNA is TGCAGTGCTAGAGGCCTGGAGAGCTCCTACAATGAGCAGTTCTTC.